Following are 32 T cell receptor beta chains from one sample sequenced in a study of identifying expanded T cells in peripheral blood. Using immunoSEQ multiplex PCR, the repertoire was profiled, and TCRdb retains in-frame clones only, with some absent. Here the sample spans 90,000 or so clones, 86% being singletons. Sequencing was performed on blood. The receptors derive from a person aged 18 to 70 in good health.

CDR3 DNA: TGTGCCAGCAGCCTCGGGGGGGGAGCCTACGAGCAGTACTTC. Its translation is CASSLGGGAYEQYF. The V gene is TRBV11-2, the J gene TRBJ2-7; TRBD2 matches 8 bases. Unmatched junction bases numbered 5, after V lost 5 bases and J lost 2 bases. This CDR3 is 14 amino acids long. The germline V gene encodes CDR1 SGHAT and CDR2 FQNNGV. The whole variable domain, remainder taken from reference TRBV11-2 and TRBJ2-7, is EAGVAQSPRYKIIEKRQSVAFWCNPISGHATLYWYQQILGQGPKLLIQFQNNGVVDDSQLPKDRFSAERLKGVDSTLKIQPAKLEDSAVYLCASSLGGGAYEQYFGPGTRLTVT.

The chain combines TRBV4-3 with TRBJ2-7; the match to TRBD2 covers 10 bases. Germline-derived CDR1 and CDR2 are LGHNA and YSLEER. The CDR3 extends over 15 amino acids. The J segment lost 3 bases and the V segment lost 4 bases, leaving 6 bases of the junction unmatched. The CDR3 nucleotides read TGCGCCAGCAGCCTTGGGACTAGCGCGAACTACGAGCAGTACTTC. Amino acids: CASSLGTSANYEQYF.

The chain is built from TRBV11-2 and TRBJ2-7, with 9 bases lining up with TRBD1. The length of the CDR3 is 17 residues. Germline CDR1 and CDR2: SGHAT and FQNNGV. Losses at the gene ends were 4 bases for V and 1 base for J; bases not matched to a gene: 11. The CDR3 is CASSSPHWDRASYEQYF. CDR3 coding DNA: TGTGCCAGCAGCTCCCCACATTGGGACAGGGCTTCCTACGAGCAGTACTTC.

The rearrangement links TRBV29-1 to TRBJ1-1; D is unresolved. Germline CDR1 is SQVTM and CDR2 is ANQGSEA. This CDR3 has 12 residues. The ends were cut back, 8 bases at V and 1 base at J, with 11 bases in the middle. This CDR3 reads CSTGNRNTEAFF. CDR3 coding DNA: TGCAGCACTGGTAACAGGAACACTGAAGCTTTCTTT.

This chain connects TRBV5-1 to TRBJ1-4, with TRBD1 matching over 7 bases. V lost 4 bases to trimming and J lost 0 bases; unmatched junction nucleotides: 0. The CDR3 is 14 residues long. CDR1 SGHRS and CDR2 YFSETQ come from the germline V gene. The CDR3 coding sequence is TGCGCCAGCAGCCAGGGGGCAACTAATGAAAAACTGTTTTTT. This translates into CASSQGATNEKLFF.

This sequence joins TRBV7-9 and TRBJ2-3; D is undetermined. This CDR3 is 10 amino acids long. Trimming removed 7 bases from V and 5 bases from J, with 4 bases in between. Germline CDR1 reads SEHNR; CDR2 reads FQNEAQ (reference sequence). The CDR3 DNA sequence: TGTGCCAGCACAGGAGATACGCAGTATTTT. This translates into CASTGDTQYF.

V usage is TRBV6-5 and J usage is TRBJ1-2; D is possibly TRBD1 (5 bases). Germline V gene data show CDR1 as MNHEY and CDR2 as SVGAGI. The V and J ends lost 0 bases and 3 bases respectively, with 11 bases between them. This CDR3 spans 15 amino acids. The CDR3 bases are TGTGCCAGCAGTTACTCGGGGCTAAGGGACTATGGCTACACCTTC. Its protein is CASSYSGLRDYGYTF.

The genes are TRBV20-1 and TRBJ1-2, with 7 bases lining up with TRBD1. The CDR3 runs to 11 residues. Germline V gene lookup returns CDR1 DFQATT and CDR2 SNEGSKA (reference sequence). V shed 0 bases and J 14 bases; nucleotides not matched to a gene: 6. CDR3 in amino acids: CSARDEGGLTF. CDR3 nucleotide sequence: TGCAGTGCTAGAGATGAAGGGGGCTTGACCTTC.

This chain uses TRBV6-5 with TRBJ1-1; D gene uncertain. The V end lost 2 bases, the J end lost 2 bases, and 9 bases lay between the germline ends. Germline V gives CDR1 MNHEY, CDR2 SVGAGI. The CDR3 contains 14 residues. The CDR3: CASSYREGNTEAFF. The CDR3 DNA sequence: TGTGCCAGCAGTTACCGGGAGGGAAACACTGAAGCTTTCTTT.

The gene calls are TRBV27 and TRBJ2-3; TRBD1 matches 8 bases. V lost 3 bases to trimming and J lost 3 bases; unmatched junction nucleotides: 2. CDR3 length: 14 amino acids. Looked up from germline, CDR1 is MNHEY and CDR2 is SMNVEV (reference sequence). The CDR3 region is CASSFRGQTDTQYF. CDR3 sequence (DNA): TGTGCCAGCAGTTTCAGGGGGCAGACAGATACGCAGTATTTT.

The chain recombines TRBV7-6 with TRBJ1-2; TRBD1 is a possible D gene (6 bases). This CDR3 has 18 residues. CDR1 and CDR2 from the germline V gene are SGHVS and FNYEAQ. V gave up 1 base and J gave up 2 bases, with 20 bases separating them. Written as DNA, the CDR3 is TGTGCCAGCAGCTTAGATGCGGGGGCGAACACCTTCAACTATGGCTACACCTTC. This encodes CASSLDAGANTFNYGYTF. The full variable domain, rest sourced from reference TRBV7-6 and TRBJ1-2, is GAGVSQSPRYKVTKRGQDVALRCDPISGHVSLYWYRQALGQGPEFLTYFNYEAQQDKSGLPNDRFSAERPEGSISTLTIQRTEQRDSAMYRCASSLDAGANTFNYGYTFGSGTRLTVV.

This clone was seen a single time. The chain joins TRBV4-3 to TRBJ2-5, with 11 nucleotides matching TRBD2. Trimming cost V 0 bases and J 0 bases; bases outside gene matches: 0. The CDR3 length is 16 residues. Germline CDR1 is LGHNA and CDR2 is YSLEER. The CDR3 loop reads CASSQELAGDQETQYF. The CDR3 DNA sequence: TGCGCCAGCAGCCAAGAACTAGCGGGGGACCAAGAGACCCAGTACTTC.

This clone was found once. The V and J genes are TRBV2 and TRBJ2-2; the match to TRBD1 covers 8 bases. Germline CDR1 SNHLY, CDR2 FYNNEI. The CDR3 extends over 14 amino acids. V trimming: 9 bases; J trimming: 2 bases; junction bases outside the gene matches: 5. The CDR3 is CARTDRVNTGELFF. The CDR3 DNA sequence: TGTGCCAGAACGGACAGGGTTAACACCGGGGAGCTGTTTTTT. Full variable domain (missing parts from reference TRBV2 and TRBJ2-2): EPEVTQTPSHQVTQMGQEVILRCVPISNHLYFYWYRQILGQKVEFLVSFYNNEISEKSEIFDDQFSVERPDGSNFTLKIRSTKLEDSAMYFCARTDRVNTGELFFGEGSRLTVL.

This clone has just a few counts. J is TRBJ2-3 and V is TRBV25-1; the match to TRBD1 covers 11 bases. The germline CDR1 and CDR2 sequences are MGHDK and SYGVNS. Losses at the gene ends were 4 bases for V and 3 bases for J; bases not matched to a gene: 6. The CDR3 sequence is 16 residues long. The CDR3 reads CASSGTDRGRTDTQYF. The CDR3 DNA follows: TGTGCCAGCAGTGGTACGGACAGGGGGCGGACAGATACGCAGTATTTT.

This rearrangement joins TRBV5-4 to TRBJ2-6; no reliable D call. Germline CDR1 reads SGHNT; CDR2 reads YYREEE (reference sequence). This CDR3 is built from 14 residues. V dropped 3 bases and J dropped 7 bases, with 11 bases sitting between them. The CDR3 DNA reads as TGTGCCAGCAGCTACTCTGGGGTTGCCAACGTCCTGACTTTC. Residues: CASSYSGVANVLTF.

V and J are TRBV28 and TRBJ1-6; D gene unclear. This CDR3 has 14 amino acids. Trimming stripped 6 bases from V and 0 bases from J, with 6 bases between. The germline V gene has CDR1 MDHEN and CDR2 SYDVKM. CDR3: CASRRFSYNSPLHF. In DNA form, the CDR3 reads TGTGCCAGCAGAAGATTCTCCTATAATTCACCCCTCCACTTT.

V is TRBV7-6 and J is TRBJ1-6; a weak D match, TRBD1 (5 bases). This CDR3 is 16 amino acids long. V was clipped by 0 bases and J by 12 bases, with 18 bases between them. Germline CDR1 is SGHVS and CDR2 is FNYEAQ. The CDR3 loop reads CASSLAGAQGIQPLHF. The CDR3 DNA reads as TGTGCCAGCAGCTTAGCCGGGGCGCAAGGGATTCAACCCCTCCACTTT. Looking up the rest from reference TRBV7-6 and TRBJ1-6 gives the full variable domain: GAGVSQSPRYKVTKRGQDVALRCDPISGHVSLYWYRQALGQGPEFLTYFNYEAQQDKSGLPNDRFSAERPEGSISTLTIQRTEQRDSAMYRCASSLAGAQGIQPLHFGNGTRLTVT.

The chain joins TRBV6-5 to TRBJ1-2, with D tentatively TRBD1 (5 bases). Germline V gives CDR1 MNHEY, CDR2 SVGAGI. The CDR3 has 16 residues. V lost 2 bases and J 2 bases, leaving 15 bases between the germline ends. The CDR3 coding sequence is TGTGCCAGCAGTTACGACAGCGTATACCTAAACTATGGCTACACCTTC. This codes for CASSYDSVYLNYGYTF.

The V and J genes are TRBV7-3 and TRBJ2-7; D is possibly TRBD1 (5 bases). Trimming cost V 2 bases and J 6 bases, with 14 bases left between them. The length of the CDR3 is 14 residues. The germline gives CDR1 SGHTA, CDR2 FQGTGA. CDR3 loop: CASSLRRGKAEQYF. The CDR3 nucleotides read TGTGCCAGCAGCTTACGAAGGGGAAAAGCCGAGCAGTACTTC.

V gene TRBV9 combines with J gene TRBJ2-2; D is uncertain. Germline CDR1 and CDR2: SGDLS and YYNGEE. Deletions cut 4 bases from V and 6 bases from J, with 19 bases between. The CDR3 spans 16 residues. The CDR3 bases are TGTGCCAGCAGCAAAAGTGTTGCCTTGGTTTCCGGGGAGCTGTTTTTT. Amino acids: CASSKSVALVSGELFF.

The chain links TRBV6-5 to TRBJ1-1, with D uncertain. V was trimmed by 10 bases and J by 5 bases, leaving 17 bases between them. The germline CDR1 and CDR2 sequences are MNHEY and SVGAGI. The CDR3 spans 13 residues. The CDR3 DNA is TGTGCCACCGCTGACAACACTGGTACTGAAGCTTTCTTT. Encoded protein: CATADNTGTEAFF.

The chain carries TRBV9 and TRBJ2-2; D gene ambiguous. The CDR3 has 14 amino acids. In germline, CDR1 is SGDLS, CDR2 YYNGEE. The V end was cut by 4 bases, the J end by 6 bases, with 13 bases between. The CDR3 region is CASSPQRVSGELFF. CDR3 in DNA: TGTGCCAGCAGCCCCCAAAGGGTATCCGGGGAGCTGTTTTTT.

The V and J genes are TRBV27 and TRBJ2-6, with a possible D match to TRBD1 (6 bases). Trimming took off 6 bases at V and 0 bases at J, with 18 bases between the two ends. This CDR3 has 18 amino acids. Germline V gene data show CDR1 as MNHEY and CDR2 as SMNVEV (reference sequence). DNA of the CDR3: TGTGCCAGCAGACGTTGGATGGGGGCGAACTCTGGGGCCAACGTCCTGACTTTC. Encoded protein: CASRRWMGANSGANVLTF.

Here the CDR3 reads CASSPQSTDTQYF. In DNA form, the CDR3 reads TGTGCCAGCTCGCCCCAGAGCACAGATACGCAGTATTTT. The rearrangement links TRBV18 to TRBJ2-3, with D unclear. The V end was cut by 6 bases, the J end by 0 bases, with 7 bases between. Germline V CDR1 and CDR2: KGHSH, LQKENI. The CDR3 sequence is 13 residues long.

The chain uses TRBV6-1 and TRBJ2-6, with D unclear. The CDR3 spans 16 residues. Germline CDR1 MNHNS, CDR2 SASEGT. V was clipped by 4 bases and J by 0 bases, with 10 bases between them. Here the CDR3 DNA reads TGTGCCAGCAGTGGGCAGCTCAACTCTGGGGCCAACGTCCTGACTTTC. It encodes CASSGQLNSGANVLTF.

The chain joins TRBV6-5 to TRBJ1-1; the D is unclear. CDR3 size: 15 residues. V lost 0 bases to trimming and J lost 3 bases, with 11 bases between them. CDR1 and CDR2 from the germline V gene are MNHEY and SVGAGI. The CDR3 DNA follows: TGTGCCAGCAGTTACTCGATTACCGGGGACACTGAAGCTTTCTTT. This encodes CASSYSITGDTEAFF.

V and J are TRBV7-3 and TRBJ2-1; TRBD1 or TRBD2 may be the D gene (5 bases each). The V gene's germline CDR1 is SGHTA and CDR2 FQGTGA. The CDR3 has 15 amino acids. Trimming cost V 4 bases and J 8 bases, with 18 bases left between them. The CDR3, as DNA: TGTGCCAGCAGCTCCCCCGGGGCAGGCCGTCATGAGCAGTTCTTC. It translates to CASSSPGAGRHEQFF.

This clone was counted only a few times. The chain links TRBV2 to TRBJ2-5; possible D gene TRBD2, 5 bases. Trimming removed 8 bases at V and 3 bases at J, with 10 bases between. CDR1 is SNHLY and CDR2 is FYNNEI in the germline V gene. This CDR3 has 12 amino acids. CDR3 sequence (DNA): TGTGCCAGCGCGGGCATGAAAGAGACCCAGTACTTC. This sequence encodes CASAGMKETQYF.

The chain has TRBV11-3 and TRBJ1-2; D remains unclear. The V end lost 2 bases, the J end lost 5 bases, and 6 bases lay between the germline ends. CDR1 is SGHNT, CDR2 YENEEA, per germline. The CDR3 has 12 amino acids. The chain's CDR3 is CASSLYGYGYTF. As DNA, the CDR3 is TGTGCCAGCAGCTTATACGGTTATGGCTACACCTTC.

The genes are TRBV7-8 and TRBJ1-1, with D possibly being TRBD1 (6 bases). The ends were cut back, 1 base at V and 8 bases at J, with 11 bases in the middle. The CDR3 is 13 amino acids. Germline assignment: CDR1 SGHVS and CDR2 FQNEAQ. DNA of the CDR3: TGTGCCAGCAGCTTAGAGGGGACAACAGAAGCTTTCTTT. Its translation is CASSLEGTTEAFF. Combining the CDR3 with reference TRBV7-8 and TRBJ1-1 gives the whole variable domain GAGVSQSPRYKVAKRGQDVALRCDPISGHVSLFWYQQALGQGPEFLTYFQNEAQLDKSGLPSDRFFAERPEGSVSTLKIQRTQQEDSAVYLCASSLEGTTEAFFGQGTRLTVV.

The V call is TRBV7-6, the J call TRBJ2-7; D possibly corresponds to TRBD1 (6 bases). Trimming stripped 2 bases from V and 6 bases from J, with 23 bases between. This CDR3 contains 17 residues. Per germline, CDR1 SGHVS and CDR2 FNYEAQ. CDR3 residues: CASSLLIPRQGMGEQYF. CDR3 sequence (DNA): TGTGCCAGCAGCTTACTTATTCCCAGGCAGGGGATGGGCGAGCAGTACTTC.

The V and J genes are TRBV14 and TRBJ1-4; maybe TRBD1 (6 bases). Trimming took 5 bases from V and 8 from J, leaving 24 bases between them. The V gene's germline CDR1 is SGHDN and CDR2 FVKESK. The CDR3 consists of 17 residues. The DNA of the CDR3 is TGTGCCAGCAGCTCCCTCTCCTTAAGGGGTGGGGGCGAAAAACTGTTTTTT. The encoded protein is CASSSLSLRGGGEKLFF.